A selection of T cell receptor beta chains follows, all from one sample in a study of cytomegalovirus exposure and HLA in healthy donors. Measured with immunoSEQ multiplex PCR; TCRdb has only the in-frame clones, and not every one. The sample's table shows tens of thousands of clones. The sequenced material came from PBMCs. The receptors derive from a woman in her 30s in good health and CMV-seropositive. Both conserved end residues are part of each CDR3. The order of the fields is D gene, J gene, V gene, CDR3 DNA, CDR3 protein. A D gene is named only where the DNA matches it firmly.

TRBD1 TRBJ2-1 TRBV7-7 TGTGCTAGCAGCTCTTCGACAGGGAGTATGGATGAGCAGTTCTTC CASSSSTGSMDEQFF
. TRBJ1-6 TRBV6-4 TGTGCCAGCAGAGAACAGAGCCTCAATAATTCACCCCTCCACTTT CASREQSLNNSPLHF
. TRBJ1-2 TRBV29-1 TGCAGCGTTGAAACAGGGAACTATGGCTACACCTTC CSVETGNYGYTF
TRBD1 TRBJ1-5 TRBV15 TGTGCCACCAGCATCGGACAGGGGATTTATAGCAATCAGCCCCAGCATTTT CATSIGQGIYSNQPQHF
TRBD2 TRBJ2-7 TRBV7-3 TGTGCCAGCAGCCCGCTGACTAGCGGGAGTATCAACGAGCAGTACTTC CASSPLTSGSINEQYF
. TRBJ1-2 TRBV28 TGTGCCAGCAGTTTGGTAATCGGACATACTTACAACTATGGCTACACCTTC CASSLVIGHTYNYGYTF
TRBD1 TRBJ1-1 TRBV11-3 TGTGCCAGCAGCACCGGACAGGGTTGGGACACTGAAGCTTTCTTT CASSTGQGWDTEAFF
. TRBJ1-2 TRBV6-1 TGTGCCAGCAGTGACCAGACAGGAAGCTATGGCTACACCTTC CASSDQTGSYGYTF
TRBD1 TRBJ2-3 TRBV18 TGTGCCAGCTCACCGACAGGGGCGGGACGGGCAGATACGCAGTATTTT CASSPTGAGRADTQYF
. TRBJ2-3 TRBV9 TGTGCCAGCAGCCCTACTAGTTACACAGATACGCAGTATTTT CASSPTSYTDTQYF
. TRBJ2-5 TRBV6-1 TGTGCCAGCAGTGAAGACCCCAGGGGAGAGACCCAGTACTTC CASSEDPRGETQYF
. TRBJ2-7 TRBV19 TGTGCCAGTAGTTGGAGAGCGGGCCACGAGCAGTACTTC CASSWRAGHEQYF
. TRBJ2-7 TRBV6-6 TGTGCCAGCAGTCGCCCGGGGACAAGCCCCGAGCAGTACTTC CASSRPGTSPEQYF
TRBD1 TRBJ1-5 TRBV19 TGTGCCAGTAGTGACAGGGTCAATCAGCCCCAGCATTTT CASSDRVNQPQHF
TRBD1 TRBJ1-1 TRBV15 TGTGCCACCAGCTTGGGACAGGTCGACACTGAAGCTTTCTTT CATSLGQVDTEAFF
. TRBJ2-3 TRBV29-1 TGCAGCGTTGTACGAACTCCAGATACGCAGTATTTT CSVVRTPDTQYF
TRBD2 TRBJ2-1 TRBV9 TGTGCCAGCAGCCCGGGGACTAGCGGGAGTTTGGATGAGCAGTTCTTC CASSPGTSGSLDEQFF
. TRBJ1-1 TRBV6-5 TGTGCCAGCAGGCCCGGTGGGGGGAATGAAGCTTTCTTT CASRPGGGNEAFF
. TRBJ2-2 TRBV4-1 TGCGCCAGCAGCCACCAGGTGGGGGGGGCTTCCGGGGAGCTGTTTTTT CASSHQVGGASGELFF
. TRBJ2-7 TRBV10-3 TGTGCCATCAGTCGGGGGAACGGCGAGCAGTACTTC CAISRGNGEQYF